This T cell receptor (beta chain) was recovered during a study of blood T cell repertoires in COVID-19. Overall study: Specimens from acute and convalescent COVID-19 originated in the United States, Italy and Spain.

Under the authors' procedure: Nucleated cell counts were estimated from reference gene primer amplification. Method: immunoSEQ multiplex PCR; TCRdb's copy keeps in-frame clones and lacks some. Clonal size and the V and J genes are those of that table, whereas D and trimming came from the DNA. The sample consists of tens of thousands of clones, more than 65% of them appearing once. Germline lookup yields CDR1 LGHNT and CDR2 FRNRAP. There are 14 residues in the CDR3. With 6 bases clipped from V and 7 bases from J, the junction kept 5 bases outside the gene matches. The rearrangement uses TRBV12-5 and TRBJ2-3; 12 positions agree with TRBD2. The clonotype comes from a human donor in a cohort sampled during active COVID-19. The sequenced sample was peripheral blood. The CDR3 DNA follows: TGTGCTAGTGGACCTAGCGGGGGGGCAAATACGCAGTATTTT. Translated: CASGPSGGANTQYF.